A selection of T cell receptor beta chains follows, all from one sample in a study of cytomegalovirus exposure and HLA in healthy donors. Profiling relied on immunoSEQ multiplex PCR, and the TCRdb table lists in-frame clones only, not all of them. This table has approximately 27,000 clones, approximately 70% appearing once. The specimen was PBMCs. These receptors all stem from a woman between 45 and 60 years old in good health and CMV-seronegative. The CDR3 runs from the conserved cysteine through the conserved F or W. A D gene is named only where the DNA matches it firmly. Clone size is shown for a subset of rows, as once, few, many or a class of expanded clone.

CDR3aa: CSVDPQGGGYTF
CDR3nt: TGCAGCGTTGATCCCCAGGGAGGAGGCTACACCTTC
v_gene: TRBV29-1
j_gene: TRBJ1-2
abundance: NA
d_gene: NA

CDR3aa: CSVKTSGGPSYNEQFF
CDR3nt: TGCAGCGTTAAAACTAGCGGGGGGCCCTCATACAATGAGCAGTTCTTC
v_gene: TRBV29-1
j_gene: TRBJ2-1
abundance: NA
d_gene: TRBD2

CDR3aa: CAIQSGRAFTDTQYF
CDR3nt: TGTGCCATCCAGTCCGGGAGGGCTTTTACAGATACGCAGTATTTT
v_gene: TRBV6-6
j_gene: TRBJ2-3
abundance: NA
d_gene: TRBD2

CDR3aa: CASSTGDPNTEAFF
CDR3nt: TGTGCCAGCAGTACAGGGGACCCGAACACTGAAGCTTTCTTT
v_gene: TRBV6-5
j_gene: TRBJ1-1
abundance: NA
d_gene: TRBD1

CDR3aa: CASSESGAPDF
CDR3nt: TGTGCCAGCAGTGAAAGCGGGGCCCCGGACTTC
v_gene: TRBV6-1
j_gene: TRBJ2-7
abundance: few
d_gene: TRBD2

CDR3aa: CASSPLAGAIDTQYF
CDR3nt: TGTGCCAGCAGCCCGCTAGCGGGAGCGATAGATACGCAGTATTTT
v_gene: TRBV27
j_gene: TRBJ2-3
abundance: few
d_gene: TRBD2

CDR3aa: CASSLLESEAFF
CDR3nt: TGTGCCAGCAGTTTGCTTGAGAGTGAAGCTTTCTTT
v_gene: TRBV28
j_gene: TRBJ1-1
abundance: NA
d_gene: NA

CDR3aa: CSGGQGSGYTF
CDR3nt: TGCAGCGGGGGACAGGGGAGCGGCTACACCTTC
v_gene: TRBV29-1
j_gene: TRBJ1-2
abundance: NA
d_gene: TRBD1

CDR3aa: CSAQDSSGNTIYF
CDR3nt: TGCAGCGCTCAGGACAGCTCTGGAAACACCATATATTTT
v_gene: TRBV29-1
j_gene: TRBJ1-3
abundance: NA
d_gene: NA

CDR3aa: CASRRGQGVSEAFF
CDR3nt: TGTGCCAGCAGACGGGGACAGGGCGTTTCGGAAGCTTTCTTT
v_gene: TRBV5-4
j_gene: TRBJ1-1
abundance: NA
d_gene: TRBD1

CDR3aa: CSVGAGGQPQHF
CDR3nt: TGCAGCGTTGGGGCCGGGGGTCAGCCCCAGCATTTT
v_gene: TRBV29-1
j_gene: TRBJ1-5
abundance: NA
d_gene: NA

CDR3aa: CASSYRQGGNTEAFF
CDR3nt: TGTGCCAGCAGCTACCGACAGGGAGGGAACACTGAAGCTTTCTTT
v_gene: TRBV7-9
j_gene: TRBJ1-1
abundance: NA
d_gene: TRBD1

CDR3aa: CASSEWANAYEQYF
CDR3nt: TGTGCCAGCAGTGAGTGGGCGAATGCTTACGAGCAGTACTTC
v_gene: TRBV2
j_gene: TRBJ2-7
abundance: few
d_gene: NA

CDR3aa: CSVLTGNGYTF
CDR3nt: TGCAGCGTTCTGACAGGGAATGGCTACACCTTC
v_gene: TRBV29-1
j_gene: TRBJ1-2
abundance: NA
d_gene: TRBD1

CDR3aa: CASSEGDRGALYGYTF
CDR3nt: TGTGCCAGCAGCGAGGGGGACAGGGGCGCACTCTATGGCTACACCTTC
v_gene: TRBV9
j_gene: TRBJ1-2
abundance: few
d_gene: TRBD1

CDR3aa: CASSVDPLGGRGNEQFF
CDR3nt: TGTGCCAGCAGCGTAGACCCCCTTGGCGGGAGAGGGAATGAGCAGTTCTTC
v_gene: TRBV9
j_gene: TRBJ2-1
abundance: NA
d_gene: TRBD2

CDR3aa: CASSGSGRAINEQFF
CDR3nt: TGTGCCAGCAGTGGCAGCGGGAGGGCCATAAATGAGCAGTTCTTC
v_gene: TRBV2
j_gene: TRBJ2-1
abundance: NA
d_gene: TRBD2

CDR3aa: CASKSSPGNPSPLHF
CDR3nt: TGTGCCAGCAAATCCTCCCCGGGGAACCCTTCCCCCCTCCACTTT
v_gene: TRBV2
j_gene: TRBJ1-6
abundance: NA
d_gene: NA

CDR3aa: CSVFLVSGEQYF
CDR3nt: TGCAGCGTTTTTCTAGTCAGCGGCGAGCAGTACTTC
v_gene: TRBV29-1
j_gene: TRBJ2-7
abundance: NA
d_gene: NA

CDR3aa: CASSPRGSFYNEQFF
CDR3nt: TGTGCCAGCAGCCCTCGGGGTAGCTTCTACAATGAGCAGTTCTTC
v_gene: TRBV9
j_gene: TRBJ2-1
abundance: NA
d_gene: NA

CDR3aa: CSVDREAGETQYF
CDR3nt: TGCAGCGTTGACAGGGAAGCGGGGGAGACCCAGTACTTC
v_gene: TRBV29-1
j_gene: TRBJ2-5
abundance: few
d_gene: TRBD2

CDR3aa: CSVVRAGAGYEQYF
CDR3nt: TGCAGCGTTGTCCGGGCAGGGGCGGGCTACGAGCAGTACTTC
v_gene: TRBV29-1
j_gene: TRBJ2-7
abundance: once
d_gene: NA

CDR3aa: CASSFGTNTIYF
CDR3nt: TGTGCCAGCAGCTTTGGCACAAACACCATATATTTT
v_gene: TRBV13
j_gene: TRBJ1-3
abundance: NA
d_gene: NA

CDR3aa: CASSGTGAGNTIYF
CDR3nt: TGCGCCAGCAGCGGCACAGGGGCTGGAAACACCATATATTTT
v_gene: TRBV5-1
j_gene: TRBJ1-3
abundance: NA
d_gene: TRBD1

CDR3aa: CASSQVGTDTYEQYF
CDR3nt: TGTGCCAGCAGCCAAGTGGGGACAGACACCTACGAGCAGTACTTC
v_gene: TRBV4-2
j_gene: TRBJ2-7
abundance: NA
d_gene: TRBD1

CDR3aa: CSGRSGSVDTQYF
CDR3nt: TGCAGCGGGCGGAGCGGGAGTGTCGATACGCAGTATTTT
v_gene: TRBV29-1
j_gene: TRBJ2-3
abundance: NA
d_gene: TRBD2

CDR3aa: CASSPQQGSWDTQYF
CDR3nt: TGCGCCAGCAGCCCGCAACAGGGGTCATGGGATACGCAGTATTTT
v_gene: TRBV5-1
j_gene: TRBJ2-3
abundance: NA
d_gene: TRBD1

CDR3aa: CASTLPGPNQPQHF
CDR3nt: TGTGCCAGCACCCTCCCGGGTCCGAATCAGCCCCAGCATTTT
v_gene: TRBV28
j_gene: TRBJ1-5
abundance: NA
d_gene: NA

CDR3aa: CASSPDRNYGYTF
CDR3nt: TGTGCCAGCAGTCCGGACAGGAACTATGGCTACACCTTC
v_gene: TRBV6-5
j_gene: TRBJ1-2
abundance: NA
d_gene: TRBD1

CDR3aa: CASGRFVETQYF
CDR3nt: TGTGCCAGCGGTCGGTTTGTGGAGACCCAGTACTTC
v_gene: TRBV5-6
j_gene: TRBJ2-5
abundance: NA
d_gene: NA

CDR3aa: CASSLRQASGNTIYF
CDR3nt: TGTGCCAGCAGCTTGAGACAGGCCTCTGGAAACACCATATATTTT
v_gene: TRBV5-8
j_gene: TRBJ1-3
abundance: NA
d_gene: NA

CDR3aa: CASSPSQETQYF
CDR3nt: TGTGCCAGCAGCCCATCCCAAGAGACCCAGTACTTC
v_gene: TRBV7-9
j_gene: TRBJ2-5
abundance: few
d_gene: NA

CDR3aa: CASSQEGDEAFF
CDR3nt: TGTGCCAGCAGCCAAGAGGGAGATGAAGCTTTCTTT
v_gene: TRBV4-2
j_gene: TRBJ1-1
abundance: NA
d_gene: NA

CDR3aa: CASSPGVAGGGETQYF
CDR3nt: TGTGCCAGTAGCCCCGGGGTAGCGGGAGGAGGGGAGACCCAGTACTTC
v_gene: TRBV19
j_gene: TRBJ2-5
abundance: NA
d_gene: TRBD2

CDR3aa: CSVEGPQGAPDYGYTF
CDR3nt: TGCAGCGTTGAAGGCCCTCAAGGGGCGCCGGACTATGGCTACACCTTC
v_gene: TRBV29-1
j_gene: TRBJ1-2
abundance: NA
d_gene: NA

CDR3aa: CASSIGQSSGNTIYF
CDR3nt: TGTGCCAGCAGCATAGGACAGAGCTCTGGAAACACCATATATTTT
v_gene: TRBV5-4
j_gene: TRBJ1-3
abundance: NA
d_gene: NA

CDR3aa: CASRPGQGWTEAFF
CDR3nt: TGTGCCAGTAGACCGGGACAGGGATGGACTGAAGCTTTCTTT
v_gene: TRBV19
j_gene: TRBJ1-1
abundance: NA
d_gene: TRBD1